The clone carrying this TCR beta chain came up a few times. The donors were part of the approximately 130-subject validation cohort, which stood apart from the roughly 640-subject first cohort. These data originate in a study of cytomegalovirus exposure and HLA in healthy donors. The CDR3 has 15 amino acids. Trimming stripped 0 bases from V and 7 bases from J, with 15 bases between. Germline V gene lookup returns CDR1 LGHNA and CDR2 YNFKEQ. Here immunoSEQ multiplex PCR was the method, and the copy in TCRdb shows in-frame clones only, minus some. The repertoire holds 150,000 to 200,000 clones, with 86% as singletons.

The sequencing sample was made of PBMCs. This clonotype originated in a woman aged 25 to 39 in good health and CMV-seronegative. V gene TRBV4-2 combines with J gene TRBJ1-2; no reliable D call. The CDR3 loop reads CASSQDGVGQLGYTF. Written as DNA, the CDR3 is TGTGCCAGCAGCCAAGATGGAGTCGGGCAGCTTGGCTACACCTTC.